This T cell receptor beta chain originates from a study of shared clonotypes between healthy human individuals. Broader study findings: Genetic and exposure-history diversity was limited by the small donor number.

Turning to this clone: Antigen unknown.

In the naive CD8 group, cells lacked CD45RO and were positively selected for CCR7, so terminally differentiated effector memory CD45RA+ cells were left out. Genomic DNA of each subset was evenly split across several immunoSEQ plates. Replicate sorted-subset PCRs were loaded with roughly 200 ng DNA, tens of thousands of T cell genomes. Data came from immunoSEQ multiplex PCR; TCRdb stores just in-frame clones and leaves some out. The sample includes about 2 million clones, about 95% seen only once; the top ten take around 1.1%. The germline V gene encodes CDR1 SGHNT and CDR2 YYREEE (reference sequence). The length of the CDR3 is 14 residues. Trimming stripped 4 bases from V and 2 bases from J, with 12 bases between.

The specimen sequenced was naive CD8+ T cells sorted from blood. V and J are TRBV5-4 and TRBJ1-1; D perhaps matches TRBD1 (6 bases). The sequence was obtained from a man between 18 and 35 years old in good health. The chain's CDR3 is CASSAGTLNTEAFF. CDR3 DNA sequence: TGTGCCAGCAGCGCCGGGACACTCAACACTGAAGCTTTCTTT.